The clone carrying this TCR beta chain was recorded many times. V was trimmed by 3 bases and J by 4 bases, leaving 9 bases between them. This CDR3 comprises 13 residues. This entry comes from a study of response to subunit inactivated influenza vaccine. TCRdb redid the calling of the RT-PCR reads with MiXCR, one entry per CDR3 protein. The table shows about 610,000 distinct CDR3 sequences, with 14% occurring only once. V and J are TRBV12-3 or TRBV12-4 and TRBJ1-1; tentatively, D is TRBD1 (6 bases). The sequence derives from a man aged 45-65 years who received an inactivated influenza vaccine. Material: PBMCs from blood, obtained approximately 13 days after vaccination. This CDR3 is CASSLRGSTEAFF. In DNA, the CDR3 is TGTGCCAGCAGTTTGAGGGGGAGCACTGAAGCTTTCTTT.